The 31 T cell receptor beta chains reported below all come from one sample, sequenced in a study of blood T cell repertoires in COVID-19. TCRdb keeps only in-frame clones here, not all; method: immunoSEQ multiplex PCR. The data contain some 200,000 clones, more than 75% of them singletons. Sequences were obtained from peripheral blood. These receptor sequences come from a woman younger than 30 who had recovered from COVID-19.

J is TRBJ2-2 and V is TRBV15, with D maybe TRBD1 (7 bases). The CDR3 is 17 amino acids. CDR1 LNHNV and CDR2 YYDKDF come from the germline V gene (reference sequence). V lost 0 bases, J lost 3 bases, and 14 bases lay in between. CDR3 sequence reads: CATSRDGQGGYTGELFF. The CDR3 DNA follows: TGTGCCACCAGCAGAGATGGTCAGGGGGGATACACCGGGGAGCTGTTTTTT.

The chain employs TRBV7-6 and TRBJ1-1, with D possibly matching TRBD1 (5 bases). CDR1 and CDR2 from the germline V gene are SGHVS and FNYEAQ. Trimming pared 0 bases from V and 1 base from J, leaving 15 bases between. The CDR3 is made up of 17 amino acids. The CDR3 loop is CASSLAPSGAENTEAFF. CDR3 coding DNA: TGTGCCAGCAGCTTAGCCCCGTCTGGGGCGGAGAACACTGAAGCTTTCTTT. The full variable domain, rest sourced from reference TRBV7-6 and TRBJ1-1, is GAGVSQSPRYKVTKRGQDVALRCDPISGHVSLYWYRQALGQGPEFLTYFNYEAQQDKSGLPNDRFSAERPEGSISTLTIQRTEQRDSAMYRCASSLAPSGAENTEAFFGQGTRLTVV.

This clone appeared a few times. The genes are TRBV9 and TRBJ1-2; TRBD1 matches 8 bases. The V and J ends lost 0 bases and 4 bases, in that order; junction bases with no gene match: 5. Germline CDR1 reads SGDLS; CDR2 reads YYNGEE. The CDR3 is 15 residues long. The CDR3 reads CASSVAGTGVYGYTF. The CDR3 region has the DNA TGTGCCAGCAGCGTAGCCGGGACAGGCGTCTATGGCTACACCTTC.

The genes are TRBV28 and TRBJ2-1; maybe TRBD2 (6 bases). The CDR3 has 13 amino acids. Germline CDR1 reads MDHEN; CDR2 reads SYDVKM. Between the trimmed V and J ends, which lost 5 bases and 6 bases, there was a span of 11 bases. CDR3 sequence reads: CASSPSVFNEQFF. The CDR3 DNA sequence: TGTGCCAGCAGTCCTAGCGTATTCAATGAGCAGTTCTTC.

V and J are TRBV6-5 and TRBJ1-2; no reliable D call. Trimming removed 5 bases from V and 2 bases from J, with 6 bases in between. Per germline, CDR1 MNHEY and CDR2 SVGAGI. The CDR3 totals 12 residues. This CDR3 reads CASSPGNYGYTF. CDR3 bases: TGTGCCAGCAGTCCGGGGAACTATGGCTACACCTTC.

The rearrangement links TRBV20-1 to TRBJ1-4; D is ambiguous. The germline gives CDR1 DFQATT, CDR2 SNEGSKA (reference sequence). Trimming shortened V by 6 bases and J by 8 bases, and 7 bases separated the two germline ends. The CDR3 is made up of 10 amino acids. CDR3 amino acids: CSAAREKLFF. For the CDR3, the DNA is TGCAGTGCAGCCCGCGAAAAACTGTTTTTT.

This clone appeared once. The rearrangement links TRBV7-6 to TRBJ2-2; TRBD2 is a possible D gene (5 bases). Germline V gives CDR1 SGHVS, CDR2 FNYEAQ. Between the trimmed V and J ends, which lost 5 bases and 6 bases, there was a span of 13 bases. CDR3 length equals 14 residues. CDR3 region: CASSGLSEAGELFF. As DNA, the CDR3 is TGTGCCAGCAGCGGACTTTCTGAAGCCGGGGAGCTGTTTTTT.

The chain couples TRBV7-3 to TRBJ2-1; 11 nucleotides agree with TRBD2. The CDR3 extends over 13 amino acids. Germline V CDR1 and CDR2: SGHTA, FQGTGA. J lost 11 bases, V lost 5 bases, and 5 bases had no gene match. The DNA for the CDR3 is TGTGCCAGCAGCCCGGGACTAGCGGAGAAGCAGTTCTTC. It translates to CASSPGLAEKQFF.

This chain uses TRBV9 with TRBJ2-5; TRBD1 aligns across 9 bases. The V gene's germline CDR1 is SGDLS and CDR2 YYNGEE. Losses at the gene ends were 4 bases for V and 5 bases for J; bases not matched to a gene: 9. The CDR3 contains 15 residues. The CDR3 DNA follows: TGTGCCAGCAGCAGCAAGGACAGGGGAGGGGAGACCCAGTACTTC. Its protein product is CASSSKDRGGETQYF.

The rearrangement joins TRBV5-1 to TRBJ1-2; the D gene is possibly TRBD1 (5 bases). There are 15 residues in the CDR3. Trimming took off 0 bases at V and 4 bases at J, with 13 bases between the two ends. CDR1 SGHRS and CDR2 YFSETQ come from the germline V gene. The CDR3 here is CASSLAGGRGYGYTF. CDR3 DNA: TGCGCCAGCAGCTTGGCGGGGGGAAGGGGCTATGGCTACACCTTC.

V and J are TRBV5-8 and TRBJ2-2; D is perhaps TRBD2 (5 bases). Germline loops: CDR1 SGHTS, CDR2 YDEGEE. V lost 5 bases, J lost 5 bases, and 13 bases lay in between. The length of the CDR3 is 14 residues. The CDR3 DNA sequence: TGTGCCAGCAGGAGAGGGCGTGGGACCGGGGAGCTGTTTTTT. Translation: CASRRGRGTGELFF. Supplemented by reference TRBV5-8 and TRBJ2-2, the full variable domain reads EAGVTQSPTHLIKTRGQQATLRCSPISGHTSVYWYQQALGLGLQFLLWYDEGEERNRGNFPPRFSGRQFPNYSSELNVNALELEDSALYLCASRRGRGTGELFFGEGSRLTVL.

V gene TRBV18 combines with J gene TRBJ2-2; 7 positions match TRBD1. CDR1 KGHSH and CDR2 LQKENI come from the germline V gene. V lost 3 bases to trimming and J lost 1 base; unmatched junction nucleotides: 5. This CDR3 is 16 amino acids long. CDR3 DNA sequence: TGTGCCAGCTCACCCACCGGGACAGTGAACACCGGGGAGCTGTTTTTT. Protein sequence: CASSPTGTVNTGELFF.

The chain links TRBV2 to TRBJ2-5; 9 bases agree with TRBD1. The V gene's germline CDR1 is SNHLY and CDR2 FYNNEI. V shed 0 bases and J 5 bases; nucleotides not matched to a gene: 10. The CDR3 spans 17 residues. As DNA, the CDR3 is TGTGCCAGCAGTGAAGCCCGGACCGGGACAGGGAGGGAGACCCAGTACTTC. It codes for CASSEARTGTGRETQYF.

In this sample, this clone turned up once. CDR3 sequence reads: CASSSRQGLNQPQHF. In DNA form, the CDR3 reads TGTGCCAGCAGCAGCAGACAGGGTTTAAATCAGCCCCAGCATTTT. V usage is TRBV7-2 and J usage is TRBJ1-5, with TRBD1 identical over 7 bases. The CDR3 contains 15 residues. The junction had 8 bases not matched to a gene; V was cut back by 5 bases and J by 4 bases. The V gene's germline CDR1 is SGHTA and CDR2 FQGNSA.

The rearrangement joins TRBV9 to TRBJ2-5; 9 positions match TRBD2. The CDR3 totals 14 residues. V was pared by 5 bases and J by 1 base, with 3 bases of the junction left unmatched. Germline V CDR1 and CDR2: SGDLS, YYNGEE. DNA of the CDR3: TGTGCCAGCAGTATTAGCGGGGGCCAAGAGACCCAGTACTTC. Its protein is CASSISGGQETQYF.

The chain combines TRBV30 with TRBJ2-3; 11 bases match TRBD2. CDR1 and CDR2 from the germline V gene are GTSNPN and SVGIG (reference sequence). The CDR3 is 17 residues long. Trimming removed 4 bases from V and 0 bases from J; junction bases left unmatched: 9. The CDR3 loop reads CAWIIAGGGGSTDTQYF. The CDR3 DNA sequence: TGTGCCTGGATAATAGCGGGAGGGGGGGGGAGCACAGATACGCAGTATTTT.

The chain links TRBV13 to TRBJ2-1, with D perhaps matching TRBD2 (7 bases). V was shortened by 5 bases and J by 9 bases, with 26 bases between the two germline ends. The germline CDR1 and CDR2 sequences are PRHDT and FYEKMQ (reference sequence). This CDR3 contains 17 residues. The DNA for the CDR3 is TGTGCCAGCAGCGCTCCCGCGGGGGCGGGAGTTTGGGGTGAGCAGTTCTTC. Protein sequence: CASSAPAGAGVWGEQFF.

The V gene is TRBV18, the J gene TRBJ1-1; TRBD1 matches at 7 bases. CDR1 and CDR2 from the germline V gene are KGHSH and LQKENI. J was trimmed by 0 bases and V by 5 bases; bases with no gene match: 12. The CDR3 has 17 residues. The CDR3 here is CASSRRQGKDVNTEAFF. DNA for the CDR3: TGTGCCAGCTCAAGAAGACAGGGTAAAGACGTGAACACTGAAGCTTTCTTT.

This chain uses TRBV18 with TRBJ2-2, with a weak D call TRBD1 (5 bases). The CDR3 contains 15 residues. V was shortened by 1 base and J by 5 bases, with 11 bases between the two germline ends. The germline gives CDR1 KGHSH, CDR2 LQKENI. Here the CDR3 DNA reads TGTGCCAGCTCACCACAGACAGACGTTACCGGGGAGCTGTTTTTT. This codes for CASSPQTDVTGELFF.

This chain uses TRBV7-3 with TRBJ1-5; no reliable D call. The CDR3 spans 14 residues. V dropped 3 bases and J dropped 0 bases, with 6 bases sitting between them. Germline lookup yields CDR1 SGHTA and CDR2 FQGTGA. This CDR3 reads CASSFPCSNQPQHF. The CDR3, as DNA: TGTGCCAGCAGCTTTCCCTGTAGCAATCAGCCCCAGCATTTT.

Here the CDR3 DNA reads TGTGCCAGCTCCGGGACAGCCGCCTTTGGGGCCAACGTCCTGACTTTC. Translated: CASSGTAAFGANVLTF. The rearrangement uses TRBV27 and TRBJ2-6, with 7 bases matching TRBD1. The CDR3 runs 16 residues. In germline, CDR1 is MNHEY, CDR2 SMNVEV (reference sequence). V lost 8 bases to trimming and J lost 3 bases; unmatched junction nucleotides: 10.

The chain is built from TRBV19 and TRBJ2-6; 11 nucleotides align to TRBD1. The CDR3 sequence is 15 residues long. V dropped 4 bases and J dropped 6; count of bases not matched to a gene: 2. Per germline, CDR1 LNHDA and CDR2 SQIVND (reference sequence). The CDR3 spells CASSKGQGEANVLTF. The DNA for the CDR3 is TGTGCCAGTAGTAAGGGACAGGGGGAGGCCAACGTCCTGACTTTC. The full variable domain, rest sourced from reference TRBV19 and TRBJ2-6, is DGGITQSPKYLFRKEGQNVTLSCEQNLNHDAMYWYRQDPGQGLRLIYYSQIVNDFQKGDIAEGYSVSREKKESFPLTVTSAQKNPTAFYLCASSKGQGEANVLTFGAGSRLTVL.

The chain is built from TRBV10-3 and TRBJ1-1, with TRBD1 matching 11 bases. The ends lost 6 bases at V and 4 bases at J; junction bases unmatched: 4. Germline V gives CDR1 ENHRY, CDR2 SYGVKD. This CDR3 comprises 14 residues. The CDR3 protein is CAISAGTGGTEAFF. The DNA of the CDR3 is TGTGCCATCAGCGCCGGGACAGGGGGCACTGAAGCTTTCTTT.

The chain combines TRBV7-3 with TRBJ2-5; 7 positions agree with TRBD1. Germline loops: CDR1 SGHTA, CDR2 FQGTGA. The CDR3 runs to 13 residues. Losses at the gene ends were 2 bases for V and 9 bases for J; bases not matched to a gene: 6. As DNA, the CDR3 is TGTGCCAGCAGCTTAGACAGGGCACAGGCCCAGTACTTC. Protein: CASSLDRAQAQYF.

The rearrangement links TRBV24-1 to TRBJ2-3; TRBD2 aligns across 8 bases. V gave up 5 bases and J gave up 4 bases; unmatched junction bases: 4. Germline V gives CDR1 KGHDR, CDR2 SFDVKD. CDR3 size: 14 residues. The CDR3 coding sequence is TGTGCCACCAGTGGACGGGGGGGCCCAGATACGCAGTATTTT. Translating gives CATSGRGGPDTQYF.

The chain employs TRBV10-2 and TRBJ1-1, with D perhaps TRBD1 (5 bases). Deletions cut 9 bases from V and 4 bases from J, with 15 bases between. Germline values: CDR1 WSHSY, CDR2 SAAADI. This CDR3 has 13 residues. As DNA, the CDR3 is TGCGCCAGAAGCTCAGGGAAGAGCACTGAAGCTTTCTTT. Translated, it gives CARSSGKSTEAFF.

The V and J genes are TRBV7-8 and TRBJ1-2, with D tentatively TRBD1 (6 bases). This CDR3 contains 16 residues. Germline V gene data show CDR1 as SGHVS and CDR2 as FQNEAQ. Trimming pared 0 bases from V and 4 bases from J, leaving 15 bases between. DNA for the CDR3: TGTGCCAGCAGCTTAGCCGAGGTCGGGGGGCCCTATGGCTACACCTTC. Translated: CASSLAEVGGPYGYTF.

DNA of the CDR3: TGTGCCAGCAGTAGGGGGTACCAAGAGACCCAGTACTTC. This encodes CASSRGYQETQYF. The rearrangement joins TRBV12-3 or TRBV12-4 to TRBJ2-5; weak D call: TRBD1 (6 bases). The CDR3 consists of 13 residues. V shed 5 bases and J shed 0 bases, with 7 bases lying between them.

The rearrangement links TRBV18 to TRBJ2-1; 8 bases match TRBD1. Losses at the gene ends were 2 bases for V and 2 bases for J; bases not matched to a gene: 2. This CDR3 region has 15 residues. Germline loops: CDR1 KGHSH, CDR2 LQKENI. CDR3 sequence reads: CASSPVQGAYNEQFF. CDR3 coding DNA: TGTGCCAGCTCACCAGTACAGGGGGCCTACAATGAGCAGTTCTTC.

A few counts support this clone. The rearrangement uses TRBV5-1 and TRBJ1-1; D uncertain. Per germline, CDR1 SGHRS and CDR2 YFSETQ. The CDR3 has 15 amino acids. Trimming left V 4 bases short and J 6 bases short, with 19 bases between. The CDR3 region is CASSETTRLGAEAFF. The CDR3 nucleotides read TGCGCCAGCAGCGAAACGACAAGATTGGGCGCTGAAGCTTTCTTT.

The J gene is TRBJ2-7, the V gene TRBV4-1; possible D gene TRBD1, 6 bases. Germline-derived CDR1 and CDR2 are MGHRA and YSYEKL. This CDR3 has 17 residues. V was cut by 4 bases and J by 6 bases, with 25 bases left in between. This CDR3 reads CASSPVRGRTPAGEQYF. The CDR3, as DNA: TGCGCCAGCAGCCCTGTCAGGGGTCGAACCCCTGCGGGCGAGCAGTACTTC.